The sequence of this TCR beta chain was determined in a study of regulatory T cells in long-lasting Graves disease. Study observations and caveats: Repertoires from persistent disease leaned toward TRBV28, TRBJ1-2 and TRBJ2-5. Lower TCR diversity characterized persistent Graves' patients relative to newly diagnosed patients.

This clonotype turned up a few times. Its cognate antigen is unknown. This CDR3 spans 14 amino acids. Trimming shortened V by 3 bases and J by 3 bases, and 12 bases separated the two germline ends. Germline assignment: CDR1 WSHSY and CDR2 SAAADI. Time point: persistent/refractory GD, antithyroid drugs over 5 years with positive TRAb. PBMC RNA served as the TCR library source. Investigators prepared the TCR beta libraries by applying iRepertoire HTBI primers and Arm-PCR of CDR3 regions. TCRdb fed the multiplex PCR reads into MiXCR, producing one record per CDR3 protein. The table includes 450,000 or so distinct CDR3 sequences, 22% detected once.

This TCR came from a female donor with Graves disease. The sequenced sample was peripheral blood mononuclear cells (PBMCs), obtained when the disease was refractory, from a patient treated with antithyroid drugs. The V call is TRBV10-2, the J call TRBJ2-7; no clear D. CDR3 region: CASSDGLGDYEQYF. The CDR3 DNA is TGCGCCAGCAGTGACGGGCTTGGGGACTACGAGCAGTACTTC.